This record concerns one TCR beta chain sequence. The target antigen is unknown. Sequence at one end of the junction differs from germline and may be a read error. TCR beta CDR3 region amplification was performed from RNA transcripts. The HTBI primer set drove a first-round RT-PCR of the TCR CDR3. One entry per CDR3 protein results from TCRdb running MiXCR on the multiplex PCR reads. This sample has around 270,000 distinct CDR3 sequences, with approximately 18% found just once. Germline loops: CDR1 MDHEN, CDR2 SYDVKM. This CDR3 region has 14 residues. The data are from a study of T cells in Graves' hyperthyroidism and ophthalmopathy. Study observations and caveats: Researchers report that a 13 V-J model separated ophthalmopathy from stable hyperthyroidism. In validation, the model predicted ophthalmopathy. These predictions came a median about 6.5 months before onset.

The sample taken for sequencing was blood. The sequence derives from a man aged 50 or older with Graves' ophthalmopathy. The chain employs TRBV28 and TRBJ2-7; TRBD1 matches 7 bases. The CDR3 DNA follows: TGTGCCAGCACCCCCGGGACAGCCGCCTACGAGCGGTACTTC. Translation: CASTPGTAAYERYF.